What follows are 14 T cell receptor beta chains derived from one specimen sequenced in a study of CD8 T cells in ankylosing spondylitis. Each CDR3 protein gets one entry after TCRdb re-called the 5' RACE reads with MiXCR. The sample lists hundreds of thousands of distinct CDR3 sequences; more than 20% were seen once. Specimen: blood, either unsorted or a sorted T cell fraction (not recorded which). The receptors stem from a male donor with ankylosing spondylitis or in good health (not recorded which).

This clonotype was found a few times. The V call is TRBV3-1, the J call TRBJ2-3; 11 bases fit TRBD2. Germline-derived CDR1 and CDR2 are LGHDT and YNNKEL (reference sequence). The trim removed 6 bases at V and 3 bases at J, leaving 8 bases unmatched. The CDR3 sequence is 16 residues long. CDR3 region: CASSHDSGGATDTQYF. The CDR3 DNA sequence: TGTGCCAGCAGTCACGATAGCGGGGGGGCGACAGATACGCAGTATTTT.

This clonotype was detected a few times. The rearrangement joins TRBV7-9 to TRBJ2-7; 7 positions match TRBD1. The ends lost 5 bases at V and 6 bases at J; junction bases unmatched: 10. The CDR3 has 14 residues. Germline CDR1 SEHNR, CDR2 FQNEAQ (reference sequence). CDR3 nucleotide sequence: TGTGCCAGCAGCACCGCGACAGGGACCCTCGAGCAGTACTTC. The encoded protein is CASSTATGTLEQYF. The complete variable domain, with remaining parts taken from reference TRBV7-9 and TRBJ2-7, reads DTGVSQNPRHKITKRGQNVTFRCDPISEHNRLYWYRQTLGQGPEFLTYFQNEAQLEKSRLLSDRFSAERPKGSFSTLEIQRTEQGDSAMYLCASSTATGTLEQYFGPGTRLTVT.

Written as DNA, the CDR3 is TGTGCCAGCAGCTGGGGCATGGAGGATACGCAGTATTTT. Translated, it gives CASSWGMEDTQYF. The V call is TRBV6-2 or TRBV6-3, the J call TRBJ2-3; D is perhaps TRBD1 (5 bases). The ends were cut back, 6 bases at V and 6 bases at J, with 13 bases in the middle. CDR1 and CDR2 (germline): MNHEY, SVGEGT. The CDR3 sequence is 13 residues long.

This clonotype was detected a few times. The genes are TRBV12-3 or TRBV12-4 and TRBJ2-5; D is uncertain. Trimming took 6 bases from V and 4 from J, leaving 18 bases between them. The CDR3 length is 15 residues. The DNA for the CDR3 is TGTGCCAGCAGCCGACAAAAAGGACCCAGAGAGACCCAGTACTTC. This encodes CASSRQKGPRETQYF.

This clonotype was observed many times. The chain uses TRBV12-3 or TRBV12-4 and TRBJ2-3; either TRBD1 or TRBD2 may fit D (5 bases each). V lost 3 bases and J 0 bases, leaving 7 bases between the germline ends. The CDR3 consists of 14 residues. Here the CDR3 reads CASSFGGSTDTQYF. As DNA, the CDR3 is TGTGCCAGCAGTTTTGGGGGTAGCACAGATACGCAGTATTTT.

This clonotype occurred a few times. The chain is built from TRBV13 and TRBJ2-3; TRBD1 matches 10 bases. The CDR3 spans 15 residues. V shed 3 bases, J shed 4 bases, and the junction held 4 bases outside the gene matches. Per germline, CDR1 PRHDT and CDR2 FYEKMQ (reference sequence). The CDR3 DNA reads TGTGCCAGCAGCTTTGACGGGACAGGGGCAGATACGCAGTATTTT. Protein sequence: CASSFDGTGADTQYF.

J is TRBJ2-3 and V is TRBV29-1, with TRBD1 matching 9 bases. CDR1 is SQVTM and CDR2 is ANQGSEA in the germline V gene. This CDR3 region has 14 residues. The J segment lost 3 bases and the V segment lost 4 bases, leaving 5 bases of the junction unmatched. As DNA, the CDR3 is TGCAGCGTTGCAGGGACAGGGTGGACAGATACGCAGTATTTT. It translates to CSVAGTGWTDTQYF.

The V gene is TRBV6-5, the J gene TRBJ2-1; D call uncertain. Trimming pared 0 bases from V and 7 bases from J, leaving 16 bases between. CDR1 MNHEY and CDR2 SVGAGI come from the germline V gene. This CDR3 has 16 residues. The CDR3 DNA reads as TGTGCCAGCAGTTACTCGAGCAGGCCTCCTGGGAATGAGCAGTTCTTC. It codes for CASSYSSRPPGNEQFF.

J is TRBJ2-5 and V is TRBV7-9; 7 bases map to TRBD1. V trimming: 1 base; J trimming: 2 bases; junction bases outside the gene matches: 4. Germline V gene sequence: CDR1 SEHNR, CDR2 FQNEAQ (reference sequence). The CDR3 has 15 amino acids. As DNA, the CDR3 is TGTGCCAGCAGCTTAGAGGGACAGCCACAAGAGACCCAGTACTTC. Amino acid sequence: CASSLEGQPQETQYF. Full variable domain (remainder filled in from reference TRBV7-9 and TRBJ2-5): DTGVSQNPRHKITKRGQNVTFRCDPISEHNRLYWYRQTLGQGPEFLTYFQNEAQLEKSRLLSDRFSAERPKGSFSTLEIQRTEQGDSAMYLCASSLEGQPQETQYFGPGTRLLVL.

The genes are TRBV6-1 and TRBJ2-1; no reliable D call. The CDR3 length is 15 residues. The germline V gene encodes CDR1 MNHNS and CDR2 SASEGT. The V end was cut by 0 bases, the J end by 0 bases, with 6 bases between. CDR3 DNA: TGTGCCAGCAGTGAAGCACCAGTCTCCTACAATGAGCAGTTCTTC. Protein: CASSEAPVSYNEQFF.

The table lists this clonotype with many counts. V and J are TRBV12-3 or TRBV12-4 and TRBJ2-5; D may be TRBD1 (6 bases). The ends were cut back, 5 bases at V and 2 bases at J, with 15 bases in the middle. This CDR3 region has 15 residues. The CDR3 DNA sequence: TGTGCCAGCAGTACCCGACAGGATTCTCAAGAGACCCAGTACTTC. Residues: CASSTRQDSQETQYF.

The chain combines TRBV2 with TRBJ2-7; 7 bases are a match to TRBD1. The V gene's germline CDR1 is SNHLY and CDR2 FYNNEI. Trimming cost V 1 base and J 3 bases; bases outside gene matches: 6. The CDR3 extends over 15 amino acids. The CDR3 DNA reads TGTGCCAGCAGTGAAGGTCGGACAGGCGTCTACGAGCAGTACTTC. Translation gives CASSEGRTGVYEQYF.

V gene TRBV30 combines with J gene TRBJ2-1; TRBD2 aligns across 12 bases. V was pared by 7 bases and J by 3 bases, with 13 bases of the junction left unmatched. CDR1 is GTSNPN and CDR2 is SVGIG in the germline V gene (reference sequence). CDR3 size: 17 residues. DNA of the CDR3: TGTGCCTCCAACCGGGCTAGCGGGGGGGCCTTCTACAATGAGCAGTTCTTC. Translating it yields CASNRASGGAFYNEQFF.

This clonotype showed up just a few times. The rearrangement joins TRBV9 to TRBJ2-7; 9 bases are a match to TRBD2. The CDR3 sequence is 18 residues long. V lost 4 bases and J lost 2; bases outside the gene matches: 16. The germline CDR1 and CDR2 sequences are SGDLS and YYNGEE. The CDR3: CASSPSGGGAWIPYEQYF. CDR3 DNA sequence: TGTGCCAGCAGCCCCTCAGGCGGGGGGGCCTGGATCCCCTACGAGCAGTACTTC.